This entry concerns a single T cell receptor (beta chain). The antigen is undetermined. The data originate from a study of post-analysis software for immune sequencing data. As for the study in general: Relapsing-remitting, secondary progressive and progressive-relapsing multiple sclerosis courses were included.

The CDR3 length is 16 residues. Trimming stripped 2 bases from V and 5 bases from J, with 16 bases between. CDR1 and CDR2 (germline): LNHNV, YYDKDF (reference sequence). Unique molecular identifiers had been added to the TCR beta cDNA libraries. Each sample of roughly 1 to 11 million input T cells yielded roughly 0.5 million cDNA molecules, so each molecule approximated one T cell. TCRdb passed the PCR reads through MiXCR, listing each CDR3 protein once. This table holds 750,000 to 950,000 distinct CDR3 sequences, around 46% found once. Study-level points and caveats: Clustering by F measure revealed strong co-clustering among samples prepared together in one batch. TRBV5-6, TRBV5-1 and TRBV20-1 were among a few TRBV segments more frequent in patients than controls.

The receptor was derived from a girl between 5 and 17 years old with multiple sclerosis. Sequences were obtained from blood. V usage is TRBV15 and J usage is TRBJ1-5; the D gene is possibly TRBD1 (6 bases). CDR3 sequence reads: CATSRPAGGYDQPQHF. The CDR3 DNA follows: TGTGCCACCAGCAGACCCGCGGGGGGCTATGATCAGCCCCAGCATTTT.